This T cell receptor (beta chain) was sequenced during a study of T cell responses to AZD1222 COVID-19 vaccine. Measured with immunoSEQ multiplex PCR; TCRdb has only the in-frame clones, and not every one. The table includes about 180,000 clones, about 93% detected once. The study pooled second doses at about 4 or about 12 weeks. Germline values: CDR1 MRHNA, CDR2 SNTAGT. V dropped 6 bases and J dropped 6 bases, with 12 bases sitting between them. This CDR3 has 12 residues. The TCR sequence derives from an adult who received the AZD1222 COVID-19 vaccine. The material was peripheral blood, obtained 28 days after the second AZD1222 dose. The rearrangement joins TRBV6-4 to TRBJ2-7; the D gene is possibly TRBD1 (5 bases). The CDR3: CASRGRVREQYF. The CDR3 DNA reads as TGTGCCAGCAGGGGCAGGGTACGCGAGCAGTACTTC.